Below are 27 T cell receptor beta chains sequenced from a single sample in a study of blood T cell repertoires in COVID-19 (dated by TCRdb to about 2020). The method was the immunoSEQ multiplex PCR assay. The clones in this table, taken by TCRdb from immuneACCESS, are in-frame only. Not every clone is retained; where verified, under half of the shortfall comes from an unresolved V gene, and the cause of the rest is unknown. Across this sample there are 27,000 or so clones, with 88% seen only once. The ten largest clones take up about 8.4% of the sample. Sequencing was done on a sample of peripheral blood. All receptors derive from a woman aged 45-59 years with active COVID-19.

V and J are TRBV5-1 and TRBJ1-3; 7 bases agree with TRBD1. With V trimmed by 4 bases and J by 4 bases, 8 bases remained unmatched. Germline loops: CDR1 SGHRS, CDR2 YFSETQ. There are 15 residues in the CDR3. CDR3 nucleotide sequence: TGCGCCAGCAGCGGTGACAGGGTTAAGGGAAACACCATATATTTT. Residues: CASSGDRVKGNTIYF.

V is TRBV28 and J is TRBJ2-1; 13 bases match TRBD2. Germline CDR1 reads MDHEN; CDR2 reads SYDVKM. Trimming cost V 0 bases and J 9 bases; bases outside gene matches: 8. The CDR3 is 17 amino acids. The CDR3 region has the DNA TGTGCCAGCAGTTTATGGGAACTAGCGGGAGGGCCGGGTGAGCAGTTCTTC. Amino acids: CASSLWELAGGPGEQFF.

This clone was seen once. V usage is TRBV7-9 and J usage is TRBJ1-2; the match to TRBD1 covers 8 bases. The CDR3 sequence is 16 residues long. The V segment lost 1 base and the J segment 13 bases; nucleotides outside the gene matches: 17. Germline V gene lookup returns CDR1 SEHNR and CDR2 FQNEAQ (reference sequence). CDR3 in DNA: TGTGCCAGCAGCTTAGTTGGGTGGGACAGGACTTCTGGGGGCACCTTC. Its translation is CASSLVGWDRTSGGTF.

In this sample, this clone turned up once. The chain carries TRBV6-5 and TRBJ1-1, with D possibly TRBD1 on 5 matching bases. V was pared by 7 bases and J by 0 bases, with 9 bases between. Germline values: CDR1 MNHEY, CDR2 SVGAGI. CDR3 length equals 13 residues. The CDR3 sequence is CASTEGLNTEAFF. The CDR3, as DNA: TGTGCCAGCACGGAGGGGCTGAACACTGAAGCTTTCTTT.

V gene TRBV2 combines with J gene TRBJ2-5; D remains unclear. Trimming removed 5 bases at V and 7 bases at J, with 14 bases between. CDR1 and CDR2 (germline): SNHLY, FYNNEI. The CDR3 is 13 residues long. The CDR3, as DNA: TGTGCCAGCAGTCCTGACCAGGTGGGGACCCAGTACTTC. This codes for CASSPDQVGTQYF.

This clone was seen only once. The DNA for the CDR3 is TGTGCCAGCAGCCAAGGGGCGGGAGGGCAAAGAAACATTCAGTACTTC. Translated: CASSQGAGGQRNIQYF. V gene TRBV3-1 (or the pseudogene TRBV3-2) combines with J gene TRBJ2-4, with 9 bases that match TRBD2. Germline V lookup: CDR1 LGHDT, CDR2 YNNKEL (reference sequence). The CDR3 sequence is 16 residues long. The J segment lost 6 bases and the V segment lost 1 base, leaving 7 bases of the junction unmatched.

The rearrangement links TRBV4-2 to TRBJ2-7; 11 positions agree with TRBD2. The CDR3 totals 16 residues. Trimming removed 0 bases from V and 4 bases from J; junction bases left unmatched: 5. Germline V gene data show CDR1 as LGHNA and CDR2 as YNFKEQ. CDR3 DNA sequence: TGTGCCAGCAGCCAAGAAGTCAGGACTAGCGGGTACGAGCAGTACTTC. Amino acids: CASSQEVRTSGYEQYF.

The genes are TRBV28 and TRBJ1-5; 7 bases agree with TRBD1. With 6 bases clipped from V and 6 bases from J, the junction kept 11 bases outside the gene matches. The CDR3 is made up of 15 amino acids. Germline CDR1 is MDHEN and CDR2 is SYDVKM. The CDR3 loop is CASSLADRVAQPQHF. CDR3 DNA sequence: TGTGCCAGCAGCCTGGCCGACAGGGTTGCTCAGCCCCAGCATTTT.

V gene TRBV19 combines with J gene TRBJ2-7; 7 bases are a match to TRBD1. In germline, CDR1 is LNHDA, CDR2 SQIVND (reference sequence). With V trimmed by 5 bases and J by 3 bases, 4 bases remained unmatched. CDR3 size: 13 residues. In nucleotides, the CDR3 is TGTGCCAGTAGTGTAGGGACAGTCTACGAGCAGTACTTC. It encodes CASSVGTVYEQYF.

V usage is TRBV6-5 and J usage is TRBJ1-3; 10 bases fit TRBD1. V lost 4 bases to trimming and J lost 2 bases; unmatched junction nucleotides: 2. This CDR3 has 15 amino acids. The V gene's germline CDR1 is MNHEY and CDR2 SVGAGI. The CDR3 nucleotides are TGTGCCAGCAGTTTCGACAGGGGGCCTGGAAACACCATATATTTT. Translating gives CASSFDRGPGNTIYF.

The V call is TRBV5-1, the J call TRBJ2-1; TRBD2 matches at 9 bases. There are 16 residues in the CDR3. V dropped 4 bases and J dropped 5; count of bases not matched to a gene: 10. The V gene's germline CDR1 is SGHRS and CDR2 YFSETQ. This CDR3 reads CASSLLIAGVDNEQFF. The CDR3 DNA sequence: TGCGCCAGCAGCCTACTAATAGCGGGAGTCGACAATGAGCAGTTCTTC.

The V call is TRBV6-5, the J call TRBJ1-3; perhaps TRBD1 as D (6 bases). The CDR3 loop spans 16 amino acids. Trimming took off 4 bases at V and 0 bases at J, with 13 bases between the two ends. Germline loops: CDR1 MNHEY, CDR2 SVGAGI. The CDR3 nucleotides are TGTGCCAGCAGTTGGGGGGGGCGAAACTCTGGAAACACCATATATTTT. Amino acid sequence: CASSWGGRNSGNTIYF.

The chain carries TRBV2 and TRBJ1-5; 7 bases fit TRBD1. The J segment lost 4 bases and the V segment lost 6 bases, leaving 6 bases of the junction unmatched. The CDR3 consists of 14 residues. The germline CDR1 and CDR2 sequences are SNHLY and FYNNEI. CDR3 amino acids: CASSADRVNQPQHF. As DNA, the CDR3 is TGTGCCAGCAGCGCCGACAGGGTTAATCAGCCCCAGCATTTT.

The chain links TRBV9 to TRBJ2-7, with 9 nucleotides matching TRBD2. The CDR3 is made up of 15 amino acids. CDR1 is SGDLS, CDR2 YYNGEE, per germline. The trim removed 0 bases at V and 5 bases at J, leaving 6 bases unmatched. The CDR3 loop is CASSVGTSALDEQYF. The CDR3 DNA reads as TGTGCCAGCAGCGTAGGGACTAGCGCCCTTGACGAGCAGTACTTC.

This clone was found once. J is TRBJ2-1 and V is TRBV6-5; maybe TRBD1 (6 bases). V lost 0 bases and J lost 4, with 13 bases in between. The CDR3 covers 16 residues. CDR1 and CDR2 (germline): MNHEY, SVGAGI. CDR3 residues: CASSYSIRGAYNEQFF. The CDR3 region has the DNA TGTGCCAGCAGTTACTCGATCAGGGGCGCATACAATGAGCAGTTCTTC.

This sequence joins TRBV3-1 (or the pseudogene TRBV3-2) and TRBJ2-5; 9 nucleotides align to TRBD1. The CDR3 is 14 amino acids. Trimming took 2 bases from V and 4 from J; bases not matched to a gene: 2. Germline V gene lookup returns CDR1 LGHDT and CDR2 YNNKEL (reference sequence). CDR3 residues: CASSQRGQGETQYF. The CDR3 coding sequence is TGTGCCAGCAGCCAAAGGGGACAGGGAGAGACCCAGTACTTC.

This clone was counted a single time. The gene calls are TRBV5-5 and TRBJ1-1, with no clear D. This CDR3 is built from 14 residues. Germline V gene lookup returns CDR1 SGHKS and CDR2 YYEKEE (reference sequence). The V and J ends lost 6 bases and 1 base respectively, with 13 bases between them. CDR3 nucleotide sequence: TGTGCCAGCACCCTATGGGCAGAGAACACTGAAGCTTTCTTT. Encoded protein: CASTLWAENTEAFF.

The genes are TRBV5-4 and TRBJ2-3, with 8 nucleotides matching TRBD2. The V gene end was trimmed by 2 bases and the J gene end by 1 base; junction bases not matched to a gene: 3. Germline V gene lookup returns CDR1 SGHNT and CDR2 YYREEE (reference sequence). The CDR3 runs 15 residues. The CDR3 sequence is CASSFGRGGTDTQYF. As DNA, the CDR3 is TGTGCCAGCAGCTTTGGGCGGGGGGGCACAGATACGCAGTATTTT.

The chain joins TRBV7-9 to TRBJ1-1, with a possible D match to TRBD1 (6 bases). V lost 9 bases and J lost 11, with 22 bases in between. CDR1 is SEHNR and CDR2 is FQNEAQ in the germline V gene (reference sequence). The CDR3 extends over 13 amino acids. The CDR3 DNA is TGTGCCAGTGGGCCAGGGGTGGGGCTGAAGGCTTTCTTT. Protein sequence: CASGPGVGLKAFF.

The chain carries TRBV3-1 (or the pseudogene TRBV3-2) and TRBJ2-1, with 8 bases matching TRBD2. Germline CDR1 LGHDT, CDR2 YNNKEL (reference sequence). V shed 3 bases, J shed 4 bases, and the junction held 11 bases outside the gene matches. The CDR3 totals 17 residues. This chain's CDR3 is CASSHGPGTRGYNEQFF. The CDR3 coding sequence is TGTGCCAGCAGCCATGGACCCGGGACTAGAGGGTACAATGAGCAGTTCTTC.

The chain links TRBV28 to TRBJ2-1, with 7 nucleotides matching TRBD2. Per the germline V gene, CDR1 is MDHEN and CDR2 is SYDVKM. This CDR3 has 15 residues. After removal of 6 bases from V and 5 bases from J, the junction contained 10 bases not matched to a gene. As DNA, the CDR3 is TGTGCCAGCAGCCCACGGCGGGAGCGGGACAATGAGCAGTTCTTC. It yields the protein CASSPRRERDNEQFF.

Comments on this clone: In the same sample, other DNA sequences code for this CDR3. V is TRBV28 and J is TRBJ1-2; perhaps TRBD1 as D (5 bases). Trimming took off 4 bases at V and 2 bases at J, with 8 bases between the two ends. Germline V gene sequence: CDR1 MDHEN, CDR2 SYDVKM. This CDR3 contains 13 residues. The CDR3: CASSSQGNYGYTF. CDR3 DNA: TGTGCCAGCAGTTCTCAGGGAAACTATGGCTACACCTTC.

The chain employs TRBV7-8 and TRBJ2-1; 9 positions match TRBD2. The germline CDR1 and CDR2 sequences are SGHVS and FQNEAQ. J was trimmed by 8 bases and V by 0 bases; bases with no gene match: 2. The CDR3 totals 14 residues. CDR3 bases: TGTGCCAGCAGCTTAGCGACTAGCGGCGATGAGCAGTTCTTC. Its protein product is CASSLATSGDEQFF.

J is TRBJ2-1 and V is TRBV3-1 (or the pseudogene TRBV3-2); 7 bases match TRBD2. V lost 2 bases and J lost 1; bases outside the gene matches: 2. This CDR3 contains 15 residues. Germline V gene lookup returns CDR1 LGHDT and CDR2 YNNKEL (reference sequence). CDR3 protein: CASSQLAESYNEQFF. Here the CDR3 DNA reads TGTGCCAGCAGCCAACTAGCGGAGTCCTACAATGAGCAGTTCTTC.

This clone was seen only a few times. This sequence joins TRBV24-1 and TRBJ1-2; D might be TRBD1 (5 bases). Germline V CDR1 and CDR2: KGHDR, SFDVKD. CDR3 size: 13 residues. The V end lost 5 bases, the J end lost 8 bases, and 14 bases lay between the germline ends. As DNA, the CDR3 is TGTGCCACCAGTGGGAGGGGCGCCTGGGGCTACACCTTC. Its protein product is CATSGRGAWGYTF.

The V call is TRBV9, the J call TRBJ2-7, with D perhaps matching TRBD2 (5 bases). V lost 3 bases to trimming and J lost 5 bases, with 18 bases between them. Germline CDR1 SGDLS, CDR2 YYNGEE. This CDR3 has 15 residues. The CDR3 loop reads CASSAEGQPKDEQYF. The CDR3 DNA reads TGTGCCAGCAGCGCCGAGGGTCAACCCAAGGACGAGCAGTACTTC.

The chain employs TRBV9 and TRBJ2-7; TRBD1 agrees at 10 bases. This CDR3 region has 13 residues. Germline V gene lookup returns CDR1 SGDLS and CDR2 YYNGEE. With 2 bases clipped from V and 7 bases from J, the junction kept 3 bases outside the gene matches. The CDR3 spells CASSVDRGYEQYF. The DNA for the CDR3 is TGTGCCAGCAGCGTGGACAGGGGGTATGAGCAGTACTTC.